This TCR beta chain was identified in a study of CXCR3-negative and CXCR3-positive naive CD8 T cells. Overall study results and limits: TRB CDR3 hydrophobicity was greater in CXCR3-positive naive cells than in CXCR3-negative naive cells.

UMI-labeled 5' RACE yielded the TRB cDNA libraries. TCRdb reanalyzed the 5' RACE reads and collapses them to one entry per CDR3 protein, without DNA. Recorded for this sample: approximately 6,100 distinct CDR3 sequences. A note on this clonotype: Its antigen is currently unknown.

The source material was naive CXCR3+ CD8+ T cells from blood. Stated subset: CD45RO-CCR7+CD27+CD95- naive CD8+ T cells expressing CXCR3 (TNR3+). This clonotype was sampled from a human donor in good health. Some clones in this sample may be carry-over from other donors' samples.

CDR3 sequence: CSVVTDTGELFF. V usage is TRBV29-1 and J usage is TRBJ2-2. Germline V gives CDR1 SQVTM, CDR2 ANQGSEA. This CDR3 is 12 amino acids long.